A single T cell receptor beta chain is shown here with its context. The antigen remains undetermined. Each of the donors was a healthy bone marrow donor. The entry originates in a study of cytomegalovirus exposure and HLA in healthy donors. Study outcomes and limitations: Of the V segments, some could not be distinguished, including TRBV6-2 and TRBV6-3, and were excluded. Trimming of TCR beta V- and J-genes showed a link, identified in a later analysis, to a missense DCLRE1C variant. The study found most TCR sequences rare, yet found some public TCRs in many donors.

This CDR3 comprises 15 residues. CDR1 and CDR2 (germline): MNHEY, SMNVEV (reference sequence). Deletions cut 7 bases from V and 7 bases from J, with 20 bases between. PCR primers comprised 60 Vbeta and 13 Jbeta primers. The repertoire was sequenced with immunoSEQ multiplex PCR; TCRdb's copy has only in-frame clones and lacks some. The sample consists of roughly 200,000 clones, roughly 79% of them appearing once. The TCR sequence derives from a male donor in good health and CMV-seronegative. The J gene is TRBJ1-3, the V gene TRBV27, with D possibly matching TRBD1 (6 bases). Sequencing input: PBMCs. Here the CDR3 reads CASIDLRGNLNTIYF. In DNA, the CDR3 is TGTGCCAGCATCGATCTCAGGGGAAACTTGAACACCATATATTTT.